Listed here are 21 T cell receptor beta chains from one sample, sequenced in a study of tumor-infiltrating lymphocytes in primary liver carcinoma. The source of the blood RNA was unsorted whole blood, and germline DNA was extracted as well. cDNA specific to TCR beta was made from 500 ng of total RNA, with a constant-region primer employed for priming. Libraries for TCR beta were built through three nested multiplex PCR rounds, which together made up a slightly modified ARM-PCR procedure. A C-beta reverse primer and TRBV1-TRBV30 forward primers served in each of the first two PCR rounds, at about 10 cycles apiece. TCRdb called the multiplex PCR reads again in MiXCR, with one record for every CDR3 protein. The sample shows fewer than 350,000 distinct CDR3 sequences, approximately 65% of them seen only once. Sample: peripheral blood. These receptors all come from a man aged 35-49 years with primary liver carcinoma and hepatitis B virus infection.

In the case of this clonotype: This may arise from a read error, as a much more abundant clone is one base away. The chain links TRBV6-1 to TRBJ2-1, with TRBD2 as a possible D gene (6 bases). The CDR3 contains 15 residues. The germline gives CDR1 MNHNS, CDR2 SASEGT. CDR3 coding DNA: TGTGCCAGCAGAGAAACTAGCTACTCCTACAATGATCAGTTCTTC. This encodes CASRETSYSYNDQFF.

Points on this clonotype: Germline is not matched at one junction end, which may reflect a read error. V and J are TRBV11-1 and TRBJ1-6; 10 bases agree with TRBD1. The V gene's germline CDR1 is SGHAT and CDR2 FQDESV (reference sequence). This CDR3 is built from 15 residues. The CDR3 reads CASSSDRGQNLPLNF. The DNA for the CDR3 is TGTGCCAGCAGTTCTGACAGGGGGCAGAATTTACCCCTCAACTTT.

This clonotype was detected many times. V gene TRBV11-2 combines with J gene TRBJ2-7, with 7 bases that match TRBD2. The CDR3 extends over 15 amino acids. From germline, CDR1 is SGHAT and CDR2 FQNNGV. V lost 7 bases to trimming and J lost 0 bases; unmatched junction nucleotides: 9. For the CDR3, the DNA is TGTGCCAGCATCCAAGAGCGGGGACCCTCCTACGAGCAGTACTTC. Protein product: CASIQERGPSYEQYF. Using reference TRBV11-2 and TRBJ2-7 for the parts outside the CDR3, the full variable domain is EAGVAQSPRYKIIEKRQSVAFWCNPISGHATLYWYQQILGQGPKLLIQFQNNGVVDDSQLPKDRFSAERLKGVDSTLKIQPAKLEDSAVYLCASIQERGPSYEQYFGPGTRLTVT.

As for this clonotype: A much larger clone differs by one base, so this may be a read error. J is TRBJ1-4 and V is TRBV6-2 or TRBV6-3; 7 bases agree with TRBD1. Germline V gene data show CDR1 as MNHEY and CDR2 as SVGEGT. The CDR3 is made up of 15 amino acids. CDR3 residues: CASRRRGTDNEKLLF. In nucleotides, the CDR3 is TGTGCCAGCAGGCGCCGCGGGACAGACAATGAAAAACTGCTTTTT.

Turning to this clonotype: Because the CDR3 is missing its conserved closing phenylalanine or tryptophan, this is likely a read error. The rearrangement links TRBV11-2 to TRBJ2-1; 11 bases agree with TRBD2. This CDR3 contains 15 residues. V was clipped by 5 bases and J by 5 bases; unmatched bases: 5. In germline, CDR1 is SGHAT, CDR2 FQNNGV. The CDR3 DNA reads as TGTGCCAGCAGCGTCCTGACTAGCGGGAACAATGAGCAGTTCTCC. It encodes CASSVLTSGNNEQFS.

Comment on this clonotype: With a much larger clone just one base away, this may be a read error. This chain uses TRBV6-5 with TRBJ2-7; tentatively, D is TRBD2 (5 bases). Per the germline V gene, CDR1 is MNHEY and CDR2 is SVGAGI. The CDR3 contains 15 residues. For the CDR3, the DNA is TGTGCCAGCAGGAGCGGACTGGCGGATAACAATGAGCAGATCTTC. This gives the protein CASRSGLADNNEQIF.

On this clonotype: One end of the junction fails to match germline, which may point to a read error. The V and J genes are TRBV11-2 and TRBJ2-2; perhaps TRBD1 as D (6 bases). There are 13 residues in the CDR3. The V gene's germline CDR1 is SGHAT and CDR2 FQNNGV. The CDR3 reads CASYTGNTGELFF. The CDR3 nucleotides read TGTGCCAGCTACACAGGGAACACCGGAGAGCTGTTTTTT. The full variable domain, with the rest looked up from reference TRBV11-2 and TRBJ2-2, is EAGVAQSPRYKIIEKRQSVAFWCNPISGHATLYWYQQILGQGPKLLIQFQNNGVVDDSQLPKDRFSAERLKGVDSTLKIQPAKLEDSAVYLCASYTGNTGELFFGEGSRLTVL.

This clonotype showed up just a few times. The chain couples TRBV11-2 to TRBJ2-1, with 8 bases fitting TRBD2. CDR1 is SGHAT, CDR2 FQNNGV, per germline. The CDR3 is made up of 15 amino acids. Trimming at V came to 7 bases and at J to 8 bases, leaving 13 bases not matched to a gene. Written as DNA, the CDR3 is TGTGCCAGCATCCCTCGACTAGCGAGGCATGATGAGCAGTTCTTC. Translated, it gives CASIPRLARHDEQFF.

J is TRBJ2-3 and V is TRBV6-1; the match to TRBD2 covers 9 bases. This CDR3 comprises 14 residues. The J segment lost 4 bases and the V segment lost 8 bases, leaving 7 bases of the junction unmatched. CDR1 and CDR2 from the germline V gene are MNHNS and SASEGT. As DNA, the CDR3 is TGTGCCAGCGGGCGGGAGGGCATTTCAGATACGCAGTATTTT. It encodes CASGREGISDTQYF.

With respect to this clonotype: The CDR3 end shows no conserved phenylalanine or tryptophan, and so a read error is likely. The CDR3 sequence: CASCEPARPYEQYI. CDR3 nucleotides: TGCGCCAGCTGTGAACCGGCAAGACCATACGAGCAGTACATC. The rearrangement links TRBV10-1 to TRBJ2-7; D not resolved. The CDR3 extends over 14 amino acids. Germline V gene lookup returns CDR1 WNHNN and CDR2 SYGVQD (reference sequence).

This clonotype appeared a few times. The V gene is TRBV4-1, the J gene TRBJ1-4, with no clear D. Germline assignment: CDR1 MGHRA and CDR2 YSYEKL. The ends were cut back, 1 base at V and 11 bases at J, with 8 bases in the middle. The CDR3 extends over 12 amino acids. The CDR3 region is CASSQVEGKLFF. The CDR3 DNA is TGCGCCAGCAGCCAAGTGGAAGGGAAACTGTTTTTT.

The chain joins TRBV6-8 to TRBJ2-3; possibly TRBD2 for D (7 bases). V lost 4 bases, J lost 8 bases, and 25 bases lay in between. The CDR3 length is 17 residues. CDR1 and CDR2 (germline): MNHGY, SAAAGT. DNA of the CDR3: TGTGCCAGCAGTTTTAACGGGAGGATACACAGGGCAGGTACGCAGTATTTT. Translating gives CASSFNGRIHRAGTQYF.

Here the CDR3 DNA reads TGTGCCAGCTACTTGCGCACGAGCTCCTACGAGCAGTACTTC. This codes for CASYLRTSSYEQYF. The rearrangement links TRBV11-2 to TRBJ2-7; D is undetermined. Trimming took 8 bases from V and 0 from J, leaving 14 bases between them. From germline, CDR1 is SGHAT and CDR2 FQNNGV. The CDR3 is 14 residues long.

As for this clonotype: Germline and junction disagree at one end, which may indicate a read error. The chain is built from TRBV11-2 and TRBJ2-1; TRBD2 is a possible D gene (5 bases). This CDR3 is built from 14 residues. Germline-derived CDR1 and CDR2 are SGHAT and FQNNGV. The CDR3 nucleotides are TGTGCCAGCATCTTAGAATGGACTGCCAATCAGCAGTTCTTC. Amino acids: CASILEWTANQQFF.

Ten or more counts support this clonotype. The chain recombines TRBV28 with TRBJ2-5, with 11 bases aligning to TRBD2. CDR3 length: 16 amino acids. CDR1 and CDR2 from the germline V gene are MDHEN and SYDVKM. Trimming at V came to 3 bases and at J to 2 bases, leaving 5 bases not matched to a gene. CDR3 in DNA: TGTGCCAGCAGTTTTCCCGGGACTAGCGGACAAGAGACCCAGTACTTC. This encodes CASSFPGTSGQETQYF.

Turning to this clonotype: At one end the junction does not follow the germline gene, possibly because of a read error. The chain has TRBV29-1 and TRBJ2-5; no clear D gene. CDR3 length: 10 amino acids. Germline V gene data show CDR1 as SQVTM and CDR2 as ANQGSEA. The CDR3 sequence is CGIESETQYF. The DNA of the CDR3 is TGCGGCATTGAATCAGAGACGCAGTACTTC. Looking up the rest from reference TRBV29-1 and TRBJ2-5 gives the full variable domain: SAVISQKPSRDICQRGTSLTIQCQVDSQVTMMFWYRQQPGQSLTLIATANQGSEATYESGFVIDKFPISRPNLTFSTLTVSNMSPEDSSIYLCGIESETQYFGPGTRLLVL.

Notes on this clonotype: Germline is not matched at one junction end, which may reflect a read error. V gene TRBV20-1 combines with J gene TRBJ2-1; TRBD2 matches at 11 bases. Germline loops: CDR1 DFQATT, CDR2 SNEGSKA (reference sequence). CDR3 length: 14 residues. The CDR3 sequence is CSAEAPGLAVEKFF. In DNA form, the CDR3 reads TGCAGTGCTGAGGCTCCGGGACTAGCGGTTGAGAAGTTCTTC.

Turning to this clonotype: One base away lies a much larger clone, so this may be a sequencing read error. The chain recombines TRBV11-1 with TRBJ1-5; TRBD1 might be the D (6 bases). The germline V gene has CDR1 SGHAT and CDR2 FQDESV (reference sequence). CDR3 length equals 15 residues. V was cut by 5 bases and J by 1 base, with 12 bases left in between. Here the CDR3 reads CASSRGGASNQPQHF. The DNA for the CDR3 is TGTGCCAGCAGCCGAGGGGGGGCGAGCAATCAGCCCCAGCATTTT.

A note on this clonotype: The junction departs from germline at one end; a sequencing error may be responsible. Written as DNA, the CDR3 is TGTGTCAGCAGCCTTGGGACGGACTTCTACGAGCAGTACTTC. Its protein is CVSSLGTDFYEQYF. The chain has TRBV11-2 and TRBJ2-7; D possibly matches TRBD1 or TRBD2 (5 bases each). The CDR3 loop spans 14 amino acids. The germline gives CDR1 SGHAT, CDR2 FQNNGV.

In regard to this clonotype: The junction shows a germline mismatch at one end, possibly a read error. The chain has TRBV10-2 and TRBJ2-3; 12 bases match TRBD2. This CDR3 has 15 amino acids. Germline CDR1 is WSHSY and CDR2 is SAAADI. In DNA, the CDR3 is TGCGTCAGCAGCGGACTAGCGGGATTCACAGATACGCAGTATTTT. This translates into CVSSGLAGFTDTQYF.

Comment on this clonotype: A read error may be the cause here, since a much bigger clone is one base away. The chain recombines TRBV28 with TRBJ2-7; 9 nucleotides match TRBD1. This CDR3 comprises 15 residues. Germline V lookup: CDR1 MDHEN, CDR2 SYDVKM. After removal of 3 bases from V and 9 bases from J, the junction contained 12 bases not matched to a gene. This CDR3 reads CASSLGGQGSSVQYF. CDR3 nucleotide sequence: TGTGCCAGCAGTTTGGGGGGACAGGGCTCCTCCGTGCAGTACTTC.